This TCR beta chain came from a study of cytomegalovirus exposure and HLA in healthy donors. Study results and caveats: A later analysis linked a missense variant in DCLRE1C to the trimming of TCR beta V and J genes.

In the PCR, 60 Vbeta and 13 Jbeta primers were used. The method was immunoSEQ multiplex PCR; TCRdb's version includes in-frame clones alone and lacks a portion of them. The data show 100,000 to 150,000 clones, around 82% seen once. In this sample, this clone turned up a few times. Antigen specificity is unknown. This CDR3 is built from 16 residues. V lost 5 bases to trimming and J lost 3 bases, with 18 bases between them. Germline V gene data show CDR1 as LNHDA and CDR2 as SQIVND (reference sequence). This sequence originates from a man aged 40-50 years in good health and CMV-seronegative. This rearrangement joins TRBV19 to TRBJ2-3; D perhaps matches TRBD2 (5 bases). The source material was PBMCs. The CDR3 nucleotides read TGTGCCAGTAGTCTCTGGGTGGGGAGAGGGACAGATACGCAGTATTTT. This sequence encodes CASSLWVGRGTDTQYF.